Shown below are 27 T cell receptor beta chains from a single sample sequenced in a study of T cells in Graves' hyperthyroidism and ophthalmopathy. There were TCR beta CDR3 regions amplified from RNA transcripts. First-round RT-PCR with HTBI primers amplified the TCR CDR3 region. MiXCR, run by TCRdb on the multiplex PCR reads, gives a single entry per CDR3 protein. Of about 320,000 distinct CDR3 sequences in the sample, over 15% were seen once. The sequencing input was blood. These receptors were taken from a man aged 30-40 years with Graves' hyperthyroidism.

The gene calls are TRBV6-2 or TRBV6-3 and TRBJ2-2; TRBD2 aligns across 12 bases. Germline V CDR1 and CDR2: MNHEY, SVGEGT. The trim removed 5 bases at V and 8 bases at J, leaving 6 bases unmatched. The CDR3 contains 15 residues. The CDR3 bases are TGTGCCAGCAGTCCTAGGACTAGCGGGATGGGGGAGCTGTTTTTT. It yields the protein CASSPRTSGMGELFF.

V and J are TRBV7-2 and TRBJ2-1; 9 positions agree with TRBD1. J lost 8 bases, V lost 4 bases, and 3 bases had no gene match. Germline V gene lookup returns CDR1 SGHTA and CDR2 FQGNSA. This CDR3 comprises 13 residues. CDR3 sequence reads: CASSSDRGDEQFF. As DNA, the CDR3 is TGTGCCAGCAGCTCGGACAGGGGCGATGAGCAGTTCTTC.

The rearrangement links TRBV15 to TRBJ2-7; TRBD2 agrees at 10 bases. The V and J ends lost 4 bases and 3 bases, in that order; junction bases with no gene match: 9. Germline CDR1 and CDR2: LNHNV and YYDKDF (reference sequence). This CDR3 region has 16 residues. The CDR3 reads CATSTAPGLADYEQYF. The CDR3 nucleotides are TGTGCCACCAGCACCGCCCCCGGACTAGCGGACTACGAGCAGTACTTC.

At least ten counts were recorded for this clonotype. The rearrangement links TRBV28 to TRBJ1-2, with D possibly TRBD1 on 6 matching bases. Looked up from germline, CDR1 is MDHEN and CDR2 is SYDVKM. V was shortened by 7 bases and J by 6 bases, with 21 bases between the two germline ends. The CDR3 spans 15 residues. CDR3 nucleotides: TGTGCCAGCACCATACCCCCACAGGGACCAGATGGCTACACCTTC. Its protein product is CASTIPPQGPDGYTF.

This clonotype was seen repeatedly, ten times or more. J is TRBJ2-2 and V is TRBV30; perhaps TRBD2 as D (6 bases). This CDR3 comprises 11 residues. V was shortened by 5 bases and J by 7 bases, with 8 bases between the two germline ends. The V gene's germline CDR1 is GTSNPN and CDR2 SVGIG (reference sequence). The CDR3 here is CAWAGNGELFF. The CDR3 DNA reads TGTGCCTGGGCGGGGAACGGGGAGCTGTTTTTT.

The V gene is TRBV20-1, the J gene TRBJ1-2; D remains ambiguous. The CDR3 runs 16 residues. The V end was cut by 6 bases, the J end by 4 bases, with 24 bases between. In germline, CDR1 is DFQATT, CDR2 SNEGSKA (reference sequence). The CDR3, as DNA: TGCAGTGCCCATGATCAACTCTTGAATAATTTCTATGGCTACACCTTC. This sequence encodes CSAHDQLLNNFYGYTF.

This clonotype appeared many times. At one boundary the junction diverges from the germline segment, which might be a read error. The CDR3 DNA reads as TGTGCTAGCAGCACTCAAGCGAGCACAGATACGCAGTATTTT. Its protein is CASSTQASTDTQYF. The chain employs TRBV7-7 and TRBJ2-3; D is uncertain. This CDR3 has 14 amino acids. CDR1 is SSHAT, CDR2 FNYEAQ, per germline (reference sequence).

This clonotype was seen more than once but under ten times. The V and J genes are TRBV6-1 and TRBJ2-3, with D hard to call. Germline loops: CDR1 MNHNS, CDR2 SASEGT. The CDR3 totals 11 residues. Trimming removed 7 bases at V and 4 bases at J, with 6 bases between. The CDR3 spells CASTRSDTQYF. CDR3 DNA: TGTGCCAGCACCCGGTCAGATACGCAGTATTTT.

This clonotype appeared many times. The chain has TRBV5-4 and TRBJ1-1; unclear D gene. Germline lookup yields CDR1 SGHNT and CDR2 YYREEE (reference sequence). The V and J ends lost 4 bases and 11 bases respectively, with 18 bases between them. This CDR3 spans 13 amino acids. This chain's CDR3 is CASSPDRGYWAFF. CDR3 bases: TGTGCCAGCAGCCCTGACCGTGGGTATTGGGCTTTCTTT.

This clonotype occurred a few times. The chain is built from TRBV6-1 and TRBJ2-3, with TRBD2 identical over 9 bases. Trimming at V came to 5 bases and at J to 6 bases, leaving 6 bases not matched to a gene. CDR1 is MNHNS, CDR2 SASEGT, per germline. CDR3 size: 14 residues. The chain's CDR3 is CASSTLAGRDTQYF. In DNA form, the CDR3 reads TGTGCCAGCAGTACCCTAGCGGGACGTGATACGCAGTATTTT.

This clonotype was counted a few times. V and J are TRBV3-1 and TRBJ2-7, with unresolved D. V shed 1 base and J shed 5 bases, with 6 bases lying between them. Looked up from germline, CDR1 is LGHDT and CDR2 is YNNKEL (reference sequence). The CDR3 loop spans 12 amino acids. Written as DNA, the CDR3 is TGTGCCAGCAGCCAAGTTGAGCACGAGCAGTACTTC. This translates into CASSQVEHEQYF.

About this clonotype itself: The missing conserved phenylalanine or tryptophan at the end of this CDR3 makes a read error likely. The CDR3, as DNA: TGTGCCAGCAGGCGACAGGGATCCACCGGGGAGCTGTTTTCT. This encodes CASRRQGSTGELFS. The rearrangement links TRBV2 to TRBJ2-2, with 7 bases fitting TRBD1. From germline, CDR1 is SNHLY and CDR2 FYNNEI. The V segment lost 6 bases and the J segment 4 bases; nucleotides outside the gene matches: 5. This CDR3 is built from 14 residues.

This clonotype has a count of ten or more. This chain links TRBV30 with TRBJ1-1, with D unclear. V was cut by 5 bases and J by 7 bases, with 11 bases left in between. Germline V gene lookup returns CDR1 GTSNPN and CDR2 SVGIG (reference sequence). The CDR3 length is 11 residues. CDR3 coding DNA: TGTGCCTGGCGCCGGTTGGGTGAAGCTTTCTTT. It encodes CAWRRLGEAFF.

This sequence joins TRBV18 and TRBJ2-1, with 7 bases that match TRBD2. CDR3 length equals 16 residues. The V gene end was trimmed by 3 bases and the J gene end by 3 bases; junction bases not matched to a gene: 8. Germline CDR1 reads KGHSH; CDR2 reads LQKENI. CDR3 coding DNA: TGTGCCAGCTCACCGACGGGGCTAGCGGACTACAATGAGCAGTTCTTC. Translating gives CASSPTGLADYNEQFF. Using reference TRBV18 and TRBJ2-1 for the parts outside the CDR3, the full variable domain is NAGVMQNPRHLVRRRGQEARLRCSPMKGHSHVYWYRQLPEEGLKFMVYLQKENIIDESGMPKERFSAEFPKEGPSILRIQQVVRGDSAAYFCASSPTGLADYNEQFFGPGTRLTVL.

The rearrangement uses TRBV5-4 and TRBJ2-1, with TRBD2 matching 9 bases. In germline, CDR1 is SGHNT, CDR2 YYREEE (reference sequence). This CDR3 region has 14 residues. Trimming at V came to 3 bases and at J to 3 bases, leaving 1 base not matched to a gene. The CDR3 reads CASSSSGDYNEQFF. CDR3 bases: TGTGCCAGCAGCTCTAGCGGGGACTACAATGAGCAGTTCTTC. Full variable domain (outside the CDR3, taken from reference TRBV5-4 and TRBJ2-1): ETGVTQSPTHLIKTRGQQVTLRCSSQSGHNTVSWYQQALGQGPQFIFQYYREEENGRGNFPPRFSGLQFPNYSSELNVNALELDDSALYLCASSSSGDYNEQFFGPGTRLTVL.

This clonotype was seen at least ten times. The genes are TRBV7-8 and TRBJ1-2; a possible D gene is TRBD1 (6 bases). The germline V gene encodes CDR1 SGHVS and CDR2 FQNEAQ. The CDR3 length is 16 residues. The V and J ends lost 5 bases and 5 bases respectively, with 21 bases between them. Here the CDR3 DNA reads TGTGCCAGCAGCCTGGTCACAGGGCGTGAAAGTTATGGCTACACCTTC. Amino acid sequence: CASSLVTGRESYGYTF.

This sequence joins TRBV28 and TRBJ2-7, with unresolved D. Germline V gene lookup returns CDR1 MDHEN and CDR2 SYDVKM. The CDR3 extends over 12 amino acids. V was shortened by 5 bases and J by 6 bases, with 11 bases between the two germline ends. The CDR3 sequence: CASSQQRVEQYF. DNA of the CDR3: TGTGCCAGCAGTCAGCAGAGAGTCGAGCAGTACTTC. Supplemented by reference TRBV28 and TRBJ2-7, the full variable domain reads DVKVTQSSRYLVKRTGEKVFLECVQDMDHENMFWYRQDPGLGLRLIYFSYDVKMKEKGDIPEGYSVSREKKERFSLILESASTNQTSMYLCASSQQRVEQYFGPGTRLTVT.

This clonotype was seen at least ten times. One end of the junction fails to match germline, which may point to a read error. CDR3 loop: CASSWTGGGTETFF. The CDR3 bases are TGTGCCAGCAGCTGGACAGGGGGGGGGACTGAAACTTTCTTT. V gene TRBV7-9 combines with J gene TRBJ1-1, with 10 bases lining up with TRBD1. The germline V gene has CDR1 SEHNR and CDR2 FQNEAQ (reference sequence). The CDR3 totals 14 residues. Based on the CDR3 plus reference TRBV7-9 and TRBJ1-1, the full variable domain is DTGVSQNPRHKITKRGQNVTFRCDPISEHNRLYWYRQTLGQGPEFLTYFQNEAQLEKSRLLSDRFSAERPKGSFSTLEIQRTEQGDSAMYLCASSWTGGGTETFFGQGTRLTVV.

This clonotype was detected ten times or more. V and J are TRBV12-3 or TRBV12-4 and TRBJ1-5, with 8 bases aligning to TRBD1. The V segment lost 5 bases and the J segment 6 bases; nucleotides outside the gene matches: 6. The length of the CDR3 is 14 residues. As DNA, the CDR3 is TGTGCCAGCAGTGCAACAGGGGGGCCTCAGCCCCAGCATTTT. Translation gives CASSATGGPQPQHF.

Many counts were recorded for this clonotype. The chain combines TRBV28 with TRBJ2-1; tentatively, D is TRBD1 (6 bases). The germline V gene encodes CDR1 MDHEN and CDR2 SYDVKM. V was cut by 6 bases and J by 6 bases, with 15 bases left in between. This CDR3 spans 14 amino acids. The CDR3 DNA follows: TGTGCCAGCAGCAACAGGGATTTCCCCAATGAGCAGTTCTTC. This sequence encodes CASSNRDFPNEQFF.

This clonotype was detected many times. The chain joins TRBV6-5 to TRBJ2-3; 9 positions agree with TRBD1. The CDR3 spans 17 residues. Trimming took 0 bases from V and 4 from J; bases not matched to a gene: 8. The germline gives CDR1 MNHEY, CDR2 SVGAGI. The CDR3 loop is CASSYSTGTGPADTQYF. The CDR3 coding sequence is TGTGCCAGCAGTTACTCAACCGGGACAGGGCCGGCAGATACGCAGTATTTT.

There are a few counts of this clonotype. The chain recombines TRBV5-5 with TRBJ1-2, with a tentative D call TRBD1 (5 bases). The CDR3 contains 14 residues. Germline CDR1 and CDR2: SGHKS and YYEKEE (reference sequence). V was clipped by 4 bases and J by 3 bases, with 13 bases between them. The CDR3 loop reads CASSRFREDYGYTF. For the CDR3, the DNA is TGTGCCAGCAGCCGTTTCAGGGAAGACTATGGCTACACCTTC.

The sample holds a few counts of this clonotype. The rearrangement joins TRBV28 to TRBJ1-5, with a possible D match to TRBD1 (5 bases). V lost 3 bases to trimming and J lost 8 bases, with 20 bases between them. The CDR3 is 16 residues long. The V gene's germline CDR1 is MDHEN and CDR2 SYDVKM. The CDR3 DNA sequence: TGTGCCAGCAGTTTCCCTCGGGGGGACCGCGTAGAGCCCCAGCATTTT. Translated, it gives CASSFPRGDRVEPQHF.

This clonotype occurred many times. This chain uses TRBV11-2 with TRBJ2-1; TRBD2 matches at 8 bases. V lost 4 bases and J lost 3; bases outside the gene matches: 5. From germline, CDR1 is SGHAT and CDR2 FQNNGV. CDR3 size: 15 residues. CDR3 in amino acids: CASSSIAGNYNEQFF. DNA of the CDR3: TGTGCCAGCAGCTCAATAGCGGGGAACTACAATGAGCAGTTCTTC.

The J gene is TRBJ1-6, the V gene TRBV6-5; 7 nucleotides line up with TRBD1. Germline-derived CDR1 and CDR2 are MNHEY and SVGAGI. The CDR3 sequence is 18 residues long. J was trimmed by 0 bases and V by 1 base; bases with no gene match: 6. The chain's CDR3 is CASSYFRDRSSYNSPLHF. CDR3 nucleotides: TGTGCCAGCAGTTACTTCCGGGACAGAAGCTCCTATAATTCACCCCTCCACTTT.

This clonotype was observed at least ten times. V is TRBV11-1 and J is TRBJ2-5; 10 bases align to TRBD1. V lost 1 base to trimming and J lost 1 base; unmatched junction nucleotides: 12. There are 19 residues in the CDR3. The germline V gene has CDR1 SGHAT and CDR2 FQDESV (reference sequence). The CDR3 sequence is CASSLGGSLTGGRQETQYF. The CDR3, as DNA: TGTGCCAGCAGCTTAGGAGGATCTTTGACAGGGGGCCGCCAAGAGACCCAGTACTTC.

This clonotype showed up just a few times. A read error may account for a junction end that differs from germline. The rearrangement links TRBV18 to TRBJ2-5; no definite D call. This CDR3 contains 12 residues. CDR1 KGHSH and CDR2 LQKENI come from the germline V gene. The chain's CDR3 is CASSPQRQTQCF. CDR3 nucleotides: TGTGCCAGCTCACCCCAGCGCCAGACCCAGTGCTTC.